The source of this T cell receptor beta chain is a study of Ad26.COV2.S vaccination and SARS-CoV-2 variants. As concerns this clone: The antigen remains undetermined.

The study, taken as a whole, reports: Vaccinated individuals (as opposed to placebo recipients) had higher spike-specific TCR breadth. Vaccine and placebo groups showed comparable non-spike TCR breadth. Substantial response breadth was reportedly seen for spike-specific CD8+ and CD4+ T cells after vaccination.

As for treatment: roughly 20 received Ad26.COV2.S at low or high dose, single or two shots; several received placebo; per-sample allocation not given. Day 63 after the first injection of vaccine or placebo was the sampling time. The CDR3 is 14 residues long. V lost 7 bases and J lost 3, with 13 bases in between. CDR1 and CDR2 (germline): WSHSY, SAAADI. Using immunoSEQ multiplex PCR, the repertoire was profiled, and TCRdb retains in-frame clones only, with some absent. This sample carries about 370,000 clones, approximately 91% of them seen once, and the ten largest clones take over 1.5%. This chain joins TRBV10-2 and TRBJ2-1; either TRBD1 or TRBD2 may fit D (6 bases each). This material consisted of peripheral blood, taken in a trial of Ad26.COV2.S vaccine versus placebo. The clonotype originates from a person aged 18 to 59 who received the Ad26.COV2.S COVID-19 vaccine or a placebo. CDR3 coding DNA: TGCGCCAGCACAGTCCGGGGGCTCTACAATGAGCAGTTCTTC. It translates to CASTVRGLYNEQFF.